This TCR beta chain was recovered during a study of blood T cell repertoires in COVID-19 (dated by TCRdb to the early 2020s). About the study as a whole: Samples covering the acute and convalescent phases of COVID-19 were provided by collaborators in the United States, Italy and Spain. Subjects who had been exposed to COVID-19, were actively infected with it, or had recovered from it provided the deeply sampled blood TCRbeta repertoires that made up the dataset. Where HLA class I and class II types were available, the types were taken from metadata supplied by the sample provider, not from assay-based typing. The prospective study material was composed of cDNA or gDNA derived from T cells, B-cell-depleted T cells, or PBMCs. The samples were drawn from the first 160 participants of the ongoing ImmuneRACE study and from under 1,500 subjects provided by 6 global collaborators. The repertoires were released in a freely available public database intended as a resource for research on the immune response to SARS-CoV-2. Sample metadata almost always included a de-identified subject ID, COVID-19 status, age in years and sex. Overall study results and their limits: The amount of clinical and demographic metadata varied by source and participant and was provided uncurated.

TCRbeta CDR3 regions were amplified from genomic DNA by means of the immunoSEQ Assay, a bias-controlled multiplex PCR. As for the original processing: Within the assay, amplification of reference gene primers was used to estimate how many nucleated cells each sample contained. To quantify the absolute abundance of each unique TCRbeta CDR3 rearrangement, sequence reads were collapsed and filtered. Productive Simpson clonality was computed per sample as the square root of Simpson's diversity index over productive rearrangements. Here the immuneACCESS table is served through TCRdb, limited to in-frame sequences with V and J called. Missing clones are a known gap in these copies; in checked studies unresolved V genes cover under half, and the rest lacks a known reason. Clone size and V and J calls were adopted from that table, with D and trimming inferred from the DNA. The sample table records hundreds of thousands of clones; over 75% of these occur just once. The ten most abundant clones make up approximately 7.5% of the sample.

This clone turned up a few times. The antigen it recognizes is unknown. The sample holds no much larger clone one base away, and base qualities are not on file. Collaborating institutions collected whole blood in K2EDTA tubes following their own protocols. For TCRbeta analysis, collaborators shipped samples as frozen whole blood, isolated PBMCs, or DNA extracted from either of those sample types. CDR1 and CDR2, per the germline V gene, are SNHLY and FYNNEI. The germline V and J ends show losses of 8 bases and 0 bases respectively, and no gene match explains 12 bases of the junction. Including the terminal cysteine and phenylalanine, the CDR3 comprises 17 residues. Of the read, only the CDR3 DNA is kept; its 51 bases are in frame from base 1.

The V and J genes are TRBV2 and TRBJ2-3; TRBD2 matches 9 bases in the middle. This receptor was taken from a human donor in a cohort sampled during active COVID-19. What was sequenced was peripheral blood. The CDR3 region: CASFGGGAKFSTDTQYF. The DNA reads as follows: TGTGCCAGCTTTGGCGGGGGGGCGAAGTTTAGCACAGATACGCAGTATTTT.